This T cell receptor beta chain was obtained from a study of blood T cell repertoires in COVID-19. The overall study: Samples taken during acute and convalescent COVID-19 were collected in the United States, Italy and Spain.

Original processing notes: Amplifying reference gene primers gave estimates of nucleated cell counts. Profiling relied on immunoSEQ multiplex PCR, and the TCRdb table lists in-frame clones only, not all of them. That table furnishes V, J and clone size, whereas the DNA furnished D and trimming. Here the sample spans 250,000 to 300,000 clones, around 85% being singletons. Trimming removed 0 bases at V and 2 bases at J, with 7 bases between. Germline values: CDR1 MNHEY, CDR2 SVGAGI. This CDR3 comprises 14 residues. The sequence was obtained from a woman in her 30s with COVID-19, enrolled during active disease. The rearrangement uses TRBV6-5 and TRBJ1-2; D remains unclear. Sequenced sample: peripheral blood. CDR3 DNA sequence: TGTGCCAGCAGTTACTCGTGGGAGAACTATGGCTACACCTTC. Its protein is CASSYSWENYGYTF.